Each of the 10 T cell receptor beta chains below was sequenced from the same sample in a study of shared clonotypes between healthy human individuals. CD45RO-negative, CCR7-selected cells formed the naive CD8 fraction, which excluded terminally differentiated effector memory CD45RA+ cells. The data were produced by immunoSEQ multiplex PCR, yet TCRdb's version contains in-frame clones alone and is incomplete. The sample includes about 2.1 million clones, 85% to 95% of them seen just once. Sequencing used naive CD8+ T cells from PBMCs. These receptor sequences come from a man aged 18 to 30 in good health. Some clones in this sample may be carry-over from other donors' samples.

The chain employs TRBV6-5 and TRBJ1-2, with a tentative D call TRBD1 (5 bases). V lost 0 bases to trimming and J lost 6 bases, with 14 bases between them. CDR1 is MNHEY, CDR2 SVGAGI, per germline. The CDR3 loop spans 15 amino acids. As DNA, the CDR3 is TGTGCCAGCAGTTACTCAGGAGGGGAATACAATGGCTACACCTTC. Protein: CASSYSGGEYNGYTF.

This clone was found once. This sequence joins TRBV27 and TRBJ2-1; TRBD2 agrees at 7 bases. Per the germline V gene, CDR1 is MNHEY and CDR2 is SMNVEV (reference sequence). V trimming: 8 bases; J trimming: 0 bases; junction bases outside the gene matches: 4. The length of the CDR3 is 14 residues. The CDR3 here is CASSGGDSYNEQFF. The DNA of the CDR3 is TGTGCCAGCTCTGGGGGGGACTCCTACAATGAGCAGTTCTTC.

The chain couples TRBV6-5 to TRBJ1-3; D is unresolved. Germline V lookup: CDR1 MNHEY, CDR2 SVGAGI. The CDR3 extends over 13 amino acids. V was shortened by 5 bases and J by 2 bases, with 7 bases between the two germline ends. The CDR3 bases are TGTGCCAGCAGTACCTTCACTGGAAACACCATATATTTT. Translated, it gives CASSTFTGNTIYF.

The chain links TRBV4-1 to TRBJ2-7, with TRBD2 as a possible D gene (6 bases). This CDR3 contains 15 residues. V was trimmed by 3 bases and J by 1 base, leaving 13 bases between them. Germline CDR1 reads MGHRA; CDR2 reads YSYEKL. CDR3 protein: CASSHELARSYEQYF. The CDR3 region has the DNA TGCGCCAGCAGCCATGAGCTAGCGAGATCCTACGAGCAGTACTTC.

The rearrangement joins TRBV7-9 to TRBJ2-2; 10 bases are shared with TRBD2. Losses at the gene ends were 2 bases for V and 10 bases for J; bases not matched to a gene: 10. The CDR3 loop spans 16 amino acids. Germline V gene data show CDR1 as SEHNR and CDR2 as FQNEAQ (reference sequence). This CDR3 reads CASSLMPSGSREELFF. Here the CDR3 DNA reads TGTGCCAGCAGCTTAATGCCTAGCGGGAGCAGGGAGGAGCTGTTTTTT.

For this clone: The sample has other DNA sequences that encode this CDR3 too. The V and J genes are TRBV27 and TRBJ2-7; D could derive from TRBD1 or TRBD2 (5 bases each). The CDR3 contains 13 residues. Germline V CDR1 and CDR2: MNHEY, SMNVEV (reference sequence). With 4 bases removed from V and 4 bases from J, the gap between germline ends came to 11 bases. DNA for the CDR3: TGTGCCAGCAGTTCGGGGACCCTATACGAGCAGTACTTC. Residues: CASSSGTLYEQYF.

This clone was detected only a few times. The rearrangement joins TRBV29-1 to TRBJ1-1; the D gene is possibly TRBD1 (5 bases). This CDR3 has 12 residues. Per germline, CDR1 SQVTM and CDR2 ANQGSEA. Trimming stripped 4 bases from V and 1 base from J, with 7 bases between. The CDR3 DNA reads as TGCAGCGTTGGCAGGGCGAACACTGAAGCTTTCTTT. Protein: CSVGRANTEAFF.

CDR3 in amino acids: CSVEGGSVYNEQFF. The CDR3 region has the DNA TGCAGCGTTGAAGGGGGGAGTGTCTACAATGAGCAGTTCTTC. V gene TRBV29-1 combines with J gene TRBJ2-1; tentatively, D is TRBD1 or TRBD2 (5 bases each). Germline values: CDR1 SQVTM, CDR2 ANQGSEA. This CDR3 region has 14 residues. The ends were cut back, 1 base at V and 3 bases at J, with 10 bases in the middle.

The chain links TRBV7-9 to TRBJ2-7, with 9 positions matching TRBD1. The germline CDR1 and CDR2 sequences are SEHNR and FQNEAQ (reference sequence). V shed 5 bases and J 2 bases; nucleotides not matched to a gene: 10. This CDR3 spans 16 amino acids. The CDR3 bases are TGTGCCAGCAGCCCCGCCCTGGGGACAGGGACCTACGAGCAGTACTTC. Translating it yields CASSPALGTGTYEQYF. Full variable domain (remainder filled in from reference TRBV7-9 and TRBJ2-7): DTGVSQNPRHKITKRGQNVTFRCDPISEHNRLYWYRQTLGQGPEFLTYFQNEAQLEKSRLLSDRFSAERPKGSFSTLEIQRTEQGDSAMYLCASSPALGTGTYEQYFGPGTRLTVT.

This clone showed up just once. This rearrangement joins TRBV9 to TRBJ2-2; D unclear. V was trimmed by 3 bases and J by 6 bases, leaving 9 bases between them. The CDR3 has 13 residues. The germline V gene encodes CDR1 SGDLS and CDR2 YYNGEE. Here the CDR3 reads CASSANKAGELFF. The CDR3, as DNA: TGTGCCAGCAGCGCAAATAAGGCCGGGGAGCTGTTTTTT.